This entry lists 25 T cell receptor beta chains sequenced from one sample in a study of blood T cell repertoires in COVID-19. Generated by immunoSEQ multiplex PCR, the TCRdb table keeps only in-frame clones and is missing some. The sample carries about 250,000 clones, 80% to 90% recorded once. Sample: PBMCs or T cells enriched from blood (not recorded which). These receptors came from a woman under 40 who had recovered from COVID-19.

The chain carries TRBV27 and TRBJ1-4, with D perhaps TRBD1 (5 bases). The CDR3 runs to 15 residues. Germline CDR1 and CDR2: MNHEY and SMNVEV (reference sequence). V was pared by 5 bases and J by 9 bases, with 19 bases between. The CDR3 DNA sequence: TGTGCCAGCAGTGCCCAGGGAGGGGCTATAAAAAAACTGTTTTTT. Translating gives CASSAQGGAIKKLFF.

This clone appeared a few times. The chain is built from TRBV2 and TRBJ1-5; 9 nucleotides match TRBD1. This CDR3 has 17 amino acids. The trim removed 6 bases at V and 1 base at J, leaving 10 bases unmatched. CDR1 is SNHLY and CDR2 is FYNNEI in the germline V gene. DNA of the CDR3: TGTGCCAGCAGGCTACCGACAGGGGGTAGAAGCAATCAGCCCCAGCATTTT. Residues: CASRLPTGGRSNQPQHF.

The chain joins TRBV30 to TRBJ1-4, with a tentative D call TRBD1 (6 bases). The CDR3 loop spans 13 amino acids. Between the trimmed V and J ends, which lost 2 bases and 6 bases, there was a span of 10 bases. The V gene's germline CDR1 is GTSNPN and CDR2 SVGIG (reference sequence). DNA for the CDR3: TGTGCCTGGAGTTCGGGGGGCGATGAAAAACTGTTTTTT. It specifies CAWSSGGDEKLFF.

V gene TRBV5-5 combines with J gene TRBJ2-1, with 7 bases lining up with TRBD1. With V trimmed by 2 bases and J by 9 bases, 8 bases remained unmatched. CDR1 and CDR2 (germline): SGHKS, YYEKEE (reference sequence). This CDR3 contains 14 residues. CDR3 in DNA: TGTGCCAGCAGCTTACAGGGGTTTAAGGGTGAGCAGTTCTTC. It codes for CASSLQGFKGEQFF.

The V call is TRBV7-3, the J call TRBJ2-5, with D maybe TRBD1 (6 bases). Between the trimmed V and J ends, which lost 6 bases and 4 bases, there was a span of 18 bases. Germline V CDR1 and CDR2: SGHTA, FQGTGA. The CDR3 sequence is 15 residues long. The CDR3 region is CASSYTGNGPETQYF. CDR3 DNA sequence: TGTGCCAGCAGTTATACAGGGAATGGCCCAGAGACCCAGTACTTC.

This clone was seen only a few times. CDR3 coding DNA: TGTGCCAGCTCACCAGGGACAGGGCCGGGGAATCAGCCCCAGCATTTT. This translates into CASSPGTGPGNQPQHF. The chain has TRBV18 and TRBJ1-5; 9 nucleotides agree with TRBD1. The length of the CDR3 is 16 residues. The junction had 6 bases not matched to a gene; V was cut back by 2 bases and J by 4 bases. Germline V gene data show CDR1 as KGHSH and CDR2 as LQKENI.

The chain's CDR3 is CASSHGGGGTVYGYTF. The CDR3 DNA follows: TGTGCCAGCAGCCACGGAGGTGGCGGGACGGTCTATGGCTACACCTTC. V and J are TRBV14 and TRBJ1-2; the D gene is possibly TRBD1 (5 bases). This CDR3 contains 16 residues. The V and J ends lost 3 bases and 4 bases respectively, with 18 bases between them. CDR1 is SGHDN and CDR2 is FVKESK in the germline V gene.

The rearrangement uses TRBV7-2 and TRBJ1-6; TRBD1 matches 10 bases. Germline V gives CDR1 SGHTA, CDR2 FQGNSA. After removal of 1 base from V and 13 bases from J, the junction contained 7 bases not matched to a gene. The CDR3 runs to 15 residues. The CDR3 bases are TGTGCCAGCAGCTTAGTCCGGGACAGGGGAGAGCCCCTCCACTTT. It encodes CASSLVRDRGEPLHF.

The CDR3 sequence: CASVSGAYEQYF. In DNA form, the CDR3 reads TGTGCCAGCGTCAGCGGGGCCTACGAGCAGTACTTC. The chain links TRBV28 to TRBJ2-7; 7 nucleotides line up with TRBD2. V shed 8 bases, J shed 2 bases, and the junction held 3 bases outside the gene matches. The CDR3 is made up of 12 amino acids. The germline CDR1 and CDR2 sequences are MDHEN and SYDVKM.

Of note for this clone: Other nucleotide sequences from this sample produce the same CDR3. V and J are TRBV19 and TRBJ1-1, with 8 nucleotides matching TRBD1. The CDR3 has 14 residues. The V gene's germline CDR1 is LNHDA and CDR2 SQIVND (reference sequence). V shed 5 bases and J 5 bases; nucleotides not matched to a gene: 7. The CDR3 sequence: CASSQQGAGTEAFF. The CDR3 DNA is TGTGCCAGTAGTCAGCAGGGGGCCGGGACTGAAGCTTTCTTT.

V and J are TRBV29-1 and TRBJ1-1, with D possibly TRBD1 on 6 matching bases. Deletions cut 6 bases from V and 5 bases from J, with 10 bases between. The CDR3 is made up of 11 amino acids. Per the germline V gene, CDR1 is SQVTM and CDR2 is ANQGSEA. The CDR3 region is CSVPRGTEAFF. The CDR3 DNA is TGCAGCGTCCCCAGGGGAACTGAAGCTTTCTTT. The whole variable domain, remainder taken from reference TRBV29-1 and TRBJ1-1, is SAVISQKPSRDICQRGTSLTIQCQVDSQVTMMFWYRQQPGQSLTLIATANQGSEATYESGFVIDKFPISRPNLTFSTLTVSNMSPEDSSIYLCSVPRGTEAFFGQGTRLTVV.

V is TRBV27 and J is TRBJ1-1; D gene ambiguous. This CDR3 has 16 residues. The germline V gene encodes CDR1 MNHEY and CDR2 SMNVEV (reference sequence). The V end lost 2 bases, the J end lost 1 base, and 14 bases lay between the germline ends. The CDR3 sequence is CASSLEAGTRNTEAFF. DNA for the CDR3: TGTGCCAGCAGTTTAGAGGCAGGAACTAGGAACACTGAAGCTTTCTTT.

V usage is TRBV5-8 and J usage is TRBJ1-1; D is undetermined. CDR1 and CDR2 (germline): SGHTS, YDEGEE. Deletions cut 0 bases from V and 5 bases from J, with 8 bases between. The CDR3 runs 13 residues. CDR3 coding DNA: TGTGCCAGCAGCTTGGTTCCTTTAACTGAAGCTTTCTTT. It is translated as CASSLVPLTEAFF.

This clone has only one observation. The chain employs TRBV27 and TRBJ2-2; D perhaps matches TRBD2 (6 bases). Looked up from germline, CDR1 is MNHEY and CDR2 is SMNVEV (reference sequence). The CDR3 contains 17 residues. V was shortened by 2 bases and J by 3 bases, with 16 bases between the two germline ends. The CDR3 sequence is CASSLGTSQADTGELFF. The CDR3 DNA follows: TGTGCCAGCAGTTTAGGGACTTCCCAGGCGGACACCGGGGAGCTGTTTTTT.

The V and J genes are TRBV27 and TRBJ2-7, with 10 positions matching TRBD2. The germline gives CDR1 MNHEY, CDR2 SMNVEV (reference sequence). The CDR3 covers 18 residues. Trimming cost V 9 bases and J 1 base; bases outside gene matches: 18. The CDR3 here is CARLTFKTSGPASYEQYF. The CDR3 coding sequence is TGTGCCAGGTTAACCTTTAAGACTAGCGGGCCGGCTTCCTACGAGCAGTACTTC.

The chain combines TRBV19 with TRBJ1-1, with 7 positions matching TRBD1. Per the germline V gene, CDR1 is LNHDA and CDR2 is SQIVND (reference sequence). The CDR3 covers 16 residues. The junction had 15 bases not matched to a gene; V was cut back by 7 bases and J by 4 bases. CDR3 DNA: TGTGCCAGTACCCCTGTACAGGGGCGATTACTCACTGAAGCTTTCTTT. It codes for CASTPVQGRLLTEAFF. The whole variable domain, filled in from reference TRBV19 and TRBJ1-1, reads DGGITQSPKYLFRKEGQNVTLSCEQNLNHDAMYWYRQDPGQGLRLIYYSQIVNDFQKGDIAEGYSVSREKKESFPLTVTSAQKNPTAFYLCASTPVQGRLLTEAFFGQGTRLTVV.

The chain links TRBV28 to TRBJ1-5; TRBD1 aligns across 7 bases. Trimming at V came to 7 bases and at J to 2 bases, leaving 5 bases not matched to a gene. Germline loops: CDR1 MDHEN, CDR2 SYDVKM. The CDR3 loop spans 14 amino acids. CDR3 sequence (DNA): TGTGCCAGCATCTCGACAGGGCGCAATCAGCCCCAGCATTTT. Amino acid sequence: CASISTGRNQPQHF.

This clone appeared many times. The genes are TRBV30 and TRBJ2-6; possibly TRBD1 for D (5 bases). Germline V gene sequence: CDR1 GTSNPN, CDR2 SVGIG (reference sequence). V lost 7 bases to trimming and J lost 0 bases, with 19 bases between them. This CDR3 is 17 amino acids long. The DNA of the CDR3 is TGTGCCTTCGAAGTGGGGCTCCGCCACTCTGGGGCCAACGTCCTGACTTTC. It encodes CAFEVGLRHSGANVLTF. Full variable domain (missing parts from reference TRBV30 and TRBJ2-6): SQTIHQWPATLVQPVGSPLSLECTVEGTSNPNLYWYRQAAGRGLQLLFYSVGIGQISSEVPQNLSASRPQDRQFILSSKKLLLSDSGFYLCAFEVGLRHSGANVLTFGAGSRLTVL.

In this sample, this clone turned up once. This rearrangement joins TRBV5-6 to TRBJ2-7; tentative D call: TRBD1 (5 bases). Germline V CDR1 and CDR2: SGHDT, YYEEEE. The CDR3 totals 15 residues. V lost 0 bases to trimming and J lost 5 bases, with 15 bases between them. The CDR3 sequence is CASSLGQGSGHEQYF. The CDR3 nucleotides are TGTGCCAGCAGCTTGGGGCAGGGAAGTGGACACGAGCAGTACTTC.

The J gene is TRBJ1-1, the V gene TRBV24-1; 8 bases are shared with TRBD1. J was trimmed by 6 bases and V by 4 bases; bases with no gene match: 12. The V gene's germline CDR1 is KGHDR and CDR2 SFDVKD. The CDR3 is 16 amino acids. The CDR3 DNA follows: TGTGCCACCAGTGACCCAGGACAGGGATTAATCTCTGAAGCTTTCTTT. Its translation: CATSDPGQGLISEAFF.

The table lists this clone with a count of one. This sequence joins TRBV11-2 and TRBJ2-7, with D unclear. CDR1 and CDR2 from the germline V gene are SGHAT and FQNNGV. Trimming left V 5 bases short and J 3 bases short, with 8 bases between. The CDR3 spans 12 residues. This CDR3 reads CASSTAIYEQYF. The CDR3 DNA is TGTGCCAGCAGCACAGCCATCTACGAGCAGTACTTC. Complete variable domain (other parts from reference TRBV11-2 and TRBJ2-7): EAGVAQSPRYKIIEKRQSVAFWCNPISGHATLYWYQQILGQGPKLLIQFQNNGVVDDSQLPKDRFSAERLKGVDSTLKIQPAKLEDSAVYLCASSTAIYEQYFGPGTRLTVT.

At least ten counts were recorded for this clone. The sample has other DNA sequences that encode this CDR3 too. This chain links TRBV28 with TRBJ1-5; D is unresolved. The CDR3 sequence is 14 residues long. V dropped 3 bases and J dropped 0 bases, with 6 bases sitting between them. Per the germline V gene, CDR1 is MDHEN and CDR2 is SYDVKM. This CDR3 is CASSFQVSNQPQHF. CDR3 coding DNA: TGTGCCAGCAGTTTCCAGGTTAGCAATCAGCCCCAGCATTTT.

The CDR3 sequence: CASSSGLDSNQPQHF. In nucleotides, the CDR3 is TGTGCCAGCAGCAGCGGGCTTGATAGCAATCAGCCCCAGCATTTT. The chain recombines TRBV5-8 with TRBJ1-5, with no clear D. Germline V gives CDR1 SGHTS, CDR2 YDEGEE. This CDR3 spans 15 amino acids. Trimming took 4 bases from V and 0 from J, leaving 11 bases between them.

CDR3 bases: TGTGCCAGCAGCCAGCCAACTAGCCTCAATGAGCAGTTCTTC. It yields the protein CASSQPTSLNEQFF. The chain combines TRBV3-1 (or the pseudogene TRBV3-2) with TRBJ2-1; D perhaps matches TRBD2 (6 bases). The CDR3 totals 14 residues. V lost 3 bases and J lost 6, with 12 bases in between. Germline loops: CDR1 LGHDT, CDR2 YNNKEL (reference sequence).

The genes are TRBV2 and TRBJ2-7; possible D gene TRBD1, 6 bases. The germline V gene has CDR1 SNHLY and CDR2 FYNNEI. Trimming removed 7 bases at V and 6 bases at J, with 19 bases between. This CDR3 is built from 14 residues. The CDR3 is CASMWSTGPREQYF. In DNA, the CDR3 is TGTGCCAGCATGTGGTCGACAGGCCCCCGCGAGCAGTACTTC.